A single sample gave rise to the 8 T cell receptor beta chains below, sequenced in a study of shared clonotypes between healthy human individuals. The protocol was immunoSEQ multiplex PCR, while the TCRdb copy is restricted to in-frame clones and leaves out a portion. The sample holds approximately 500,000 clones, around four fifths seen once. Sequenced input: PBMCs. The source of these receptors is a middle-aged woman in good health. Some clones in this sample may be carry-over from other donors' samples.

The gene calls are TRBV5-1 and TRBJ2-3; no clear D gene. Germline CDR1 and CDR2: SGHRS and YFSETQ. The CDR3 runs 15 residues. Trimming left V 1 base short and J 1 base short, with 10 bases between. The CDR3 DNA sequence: TGCGCCAGCAGCTTGTTGCGTCCAGGCACAGATACGCAGTATTTT. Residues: CASSLLRPGTDTQYF.

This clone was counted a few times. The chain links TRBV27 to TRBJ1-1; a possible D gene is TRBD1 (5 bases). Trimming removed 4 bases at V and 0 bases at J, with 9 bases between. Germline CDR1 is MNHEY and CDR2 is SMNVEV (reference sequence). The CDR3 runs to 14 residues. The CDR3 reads CASSSGRLNTEAFF. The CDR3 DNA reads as TGTGCCAGCAGTTCGGGACGGTTGAACACTGAAGCTTTCTTT.

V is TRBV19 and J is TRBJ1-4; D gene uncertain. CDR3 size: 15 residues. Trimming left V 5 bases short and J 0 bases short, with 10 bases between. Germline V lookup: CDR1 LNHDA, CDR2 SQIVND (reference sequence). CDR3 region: CASSPAGATNEKLFF. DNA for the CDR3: TGTGCCAGTAGTCCGGCTGGGGCAACTAATGAAAAACTGTTTTTT.

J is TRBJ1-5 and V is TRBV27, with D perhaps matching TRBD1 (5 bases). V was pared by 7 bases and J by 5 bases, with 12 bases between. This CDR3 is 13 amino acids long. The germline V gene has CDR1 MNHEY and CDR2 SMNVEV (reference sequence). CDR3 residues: CASKGTVDQPQHF. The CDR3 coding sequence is TGTGCCAGCAAAGGGACCGTGGATCAGCCCCAGCATTTT.

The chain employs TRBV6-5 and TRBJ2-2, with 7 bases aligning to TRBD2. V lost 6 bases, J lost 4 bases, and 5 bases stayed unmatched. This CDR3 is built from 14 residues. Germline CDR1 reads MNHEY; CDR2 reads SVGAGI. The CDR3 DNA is TGTGCCAGCAGGTCGGCTAGCGGCACCGGGGAGCTGTTTTTT. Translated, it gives CASRSASGTGELFF.

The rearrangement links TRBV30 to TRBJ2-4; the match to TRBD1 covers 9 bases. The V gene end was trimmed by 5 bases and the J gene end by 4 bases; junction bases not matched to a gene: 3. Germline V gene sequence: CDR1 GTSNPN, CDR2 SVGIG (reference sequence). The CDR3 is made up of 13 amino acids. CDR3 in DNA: TGTGCCTGGGGGGGACAGGGAAAAAACATTCAGTACTTC. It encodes CAWGGQGKNIQYF. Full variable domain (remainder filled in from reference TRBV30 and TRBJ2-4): SQTIHQWPATLVQPVGSPLSLECTVEGTSNPNLYWYRQAAGRGLQLLFYSVGIGQISSEVPQNLSASRPQDRQFILSSKKLLLSDSGFYLCAWGGQGKNIQYFGAGTRLSVL.

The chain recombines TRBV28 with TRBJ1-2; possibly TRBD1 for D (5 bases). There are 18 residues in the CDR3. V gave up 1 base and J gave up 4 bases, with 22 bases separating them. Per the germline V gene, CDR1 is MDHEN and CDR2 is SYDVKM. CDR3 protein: CASSLSPRTTLYGYGYTF. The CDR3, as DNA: TGTGCCAGCAGTTTATCCCCACGGACAACACTTTATGGCTATGGCTACACCTTC.

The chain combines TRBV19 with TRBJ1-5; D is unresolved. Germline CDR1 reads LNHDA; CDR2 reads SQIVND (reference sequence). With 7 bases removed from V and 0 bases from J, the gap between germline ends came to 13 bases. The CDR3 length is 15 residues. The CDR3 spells CASTPASYSNQPQHF. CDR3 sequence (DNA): TGTGCCAGTACCCCCGCCAGTTATAGCAATCAGCCCCAGCATTTT.